This is a list of T cell receptor beta chains from one sample in a study of TIL therapy for anti-PD-1-resistant metastatic lung cancer. TCRdb's copy holds only in-frame clones and misses some; the assay was immunoSEQ multiplex PCR. The repertoire includes 55,000 to 70,000 clones, over 75% of them detected once, and 2% to 3% sits in the top ten. Specimen: blood, collected at baseline. These receptors were taken from a person aged 25 to 85 with non-small cell lung cancer. Each CDR3 is given with its conserved first and last residue. Fields, in order: J gene, V gene, CDR3 protein.

j_gene: TRBJ2-1
v_gene: TRBV28
CDR3aa: CASSPLGLVQSYNEQFF

j_gene: TRBJ2-2
v_gene: TRBV6-5
CDR3aa: CASSGQGMPGELFF

j_gene: TRBJ2-2
v_gene: TRBV18
CDR3aa: CASSPRQGDTGELFF

j_gene: TRBJ1-2
v_gene: TRBV27
CDR3aa: CASSLWPGGAEGYTF

j_gene: TRBJ1-1
v_gene: TRBV5-1
CDR3aa: CASSLGGLGGMNTEAFF

j_gene: TRBJ2-1
v_gene: TRBV25-1
CDR3aa: CASSEFSGGYNEQFF

j_gene: TRBJ2-7
v_gene: TRBV5-6
CDR3aa: CASSLNGDEQYF

j_gene: TRBJ2-7
v_gene: TRBV4-1
CDR3aa: CASSQPGQDYEQYF

j_gene: TRBJ2-6
v_gene: TRBV5-1
CDR3aa: CASSRVAGPGANVLTF

j_gene: TRBJ2-3
v_gene: TRBV27
CDR3aa: CATRGVADADTQYF

j_gene: TRBJ2-2
v_gene: TRBV6-5
CDR3aa: CASSPLVPGELFF

j_gene: TRBJ1-5
v_gene: TRBV3-1/TRBV3-2
CDR3aa: CASSQATGENQPQHF

j_gene: TRBJ2-7
v_gene: TRBV5-1
CDR3aa: CASSSLGQSEQYF

j_gene: TRBJ2-7
v_gene: TRBV27
CDR3aa: CASSRAWYEGHYEQYF

j_gene: TRBJ2-1
v_gene: TRBV2
CDR3aa: CASRLGLADSYNEQFF

j_gene: TRBJ2-2
v_gene: TRBV5-1
CDR3aa: CASLEGGLVNTGELFF

j_gene: TRBJ2-1
v_gene: TRBV2
CDR3aa: CASSEMSGYSYNEQFF